Sequencing of this TCR beta chain was carried out in a study of blood T cell repertoires in COVID-19. The method was immunoSEQ multiplex PCR; TCRdb's version includes in-frame clones alone and lacks a portion of them. The table has about 220,000 clones, 70% to 85% seen once; the top ten hold about 9%. Germline trimming cut 6 bases from V and 1 base from J; bases unmatched to any gene: 2. Germline V gene data show CDR1 as SGHRS and CDR2 as YFSETQ. This CDR3 comprises 13 residues. The chain uses TRBV5-1 and TRBJ1-2, with TRBD1 matching over 8 bases. The origin of this receptor is a man between 45 and 60 years old with active or convalescent COVID-19. The sample taken for sequencing was peripheral blood. CDR3 residues: CASTGQGNYGYTF. In DNA form, the CDR3 reads TGCGCCAGCACAGGACAGGGTAACTATGGCTACACCTTC.